This is a list of T cell receptor beta chains from one sample in a study of identical twins. TCRdb itself ran the 5' RACE reads through MiXCR, one entry per CDR3 protein. Of roughly 1,500,000 distinct CDR3 sequences listed, roughly 35% are singletons. Source material: cord blood. These receptors were collected from a newborn girl in good health. Each CDR3 is given with its conserved first and last residue. D genes are given only for firm matches. Only part of the rows carry a size: once, few, many, or a class if the clone is expanded.

>.|.|TRBV20-1|TRBJ2-7
TGCAGTGCTAGAAGAACATCTTTCCAGGGCGAGCAGTACTTC
CSARRTSFQGEQYF
>TRBD2|few|TRBV12-3/TRBV12-4|TRBJ2-1
TGTGCCAGCAGTACGACTAGCGGGAGGGCATATGAGCAGTTCTTC
CASSTTSGRAYEQFF
>.|.|TRBV25-1|TRBJ2-3
TGTGCCAGCAGTGGCTCGGGACTGCTCACAGATACGCAGTATTTT
CASSGSGLLTDTQYF
>TRBD2|.|TRBV24-1|TRBJ2-5
TGTGCCACCAGTGCAGCCGGGACTAGCGGCTACAATGAGCAGTACTTC
CATSAAGTSGYNEQYF
>TRBD1|.|TRBV9|TRBJ1-2
TGTGCCAGCAGATCCTTTCCCGGACAGGGAGGCTATGGCTACACCTTC
CASRSFPGQGGYGYTF
>TRBD1|few|TRBV20-1|TRBJ2-1
TGCAGTGCTGGTCCTCGGACAGGGGGCGGAGGGTTCTCCTACAATGAGCAGTTCTTC
CSAGPRTGGGGFSYNEQFF
>.|few|TRBV20-1|TRBJ1-2
TGCAGTGCTAGCTGGCCCGGAGGGCACTATGGCTACACCTTC
CSASWPGGHYGYTF
>.|few|TRBV4-1|TRBJ2-5
TGCGCCAGCAGCCAAGTTGGACCGAGTCGAGAGACCCAGTACTTC
CASSQVGPSRETQYF
>.|.|TRBV7-2|TRBJ2-1
TGTGCCAGCAGCTTAGTTAGGGGAATTTACAATGAGCAGTTCTTC
CASSLVRGIYNEQFF
>TRBD1|few|TRBV7-2|TRBJ2-5
TGTGCCAGCAGCTTAAACGCCCCGTGGACAGGGGCGGAGACCCAGTACTTC
CASSLNAPWTGAETQYF
>TRBD1|many|TRBV20-1|TRBJ2-5
TGCAGTGCAACGGACAGGGGGCGAGAGACCCAGTACTTC
CSATDRGRETQYF
>.|.|TRBV20-1|TRBJ1-5
TGCAGTGCTTTTAGACACAATAGCAATCAGCCCCAGCATTTT
CSAFRHNSNQPQHF
>TRBD1|.|TRBV20-1|TRBJ1-5
TGCAGTGCTAGTGAAGACAGGGGGGGACGGCCCCAGCATTTT
CSASEDRGGRPQHF
>.|.|TRBV7-2|TRBJ2-4
TGTGCCAGCAGCTTAGGACATACGGGTATGCAGTACTTC
CASSLGHTGMQYF
>.|few|TRBV6-5|TRBJ2-3
TGTGCCAGCAGTTACTCGGGCAGAGACACAGATACGCAGTATTTT
CASSYSGRDTDTQYF
>TRBD1|few|TRBV28|TRBJ1-4
TGTGCCAGCAGCTCCAGGGGGCCAGGGGAAAAACTGTTTTTT
CASSSRGPGEKLFF
>.|few|TRBV7-6|TRBJ2-7
TGTGCCAGCAGCTTATTAGGGCTAGTTACCTACAATGAGCAGTACTTC
CASSLLGLVTYNEQYF
>TRBD1|.|TRBV18|TRBJ1-2
TGTGCCAGCTCACCCCTACCGGACAGGGGCCGGGGCTACACCTTC
CASSPLPDRGRGYTF
>.|.|TRBV2|TRBJ1-6
TGTGCCAGCAACTACCAGCCTTATAATTCACCCCTCCACTTT
CASNYQPYNSPLHF
>.|.|TRBV7-2|TRBJ2-3
TGTGCCAGCAGCTTAGTTGTGGGGGGCACAGATACGCAGTATTTT
CASSLVVGGTDTQYF
>TRBD1|few|TRBV12-3/TRBV12-4|TRBJ1-2
TGTGCCAGCAGTCCCCGATGGACAGGGTTTCCCTATGGCTACACCTTC
CASSPRWTGFPYGYTF
>.|.|TRBV25-1|TRBJ1-1
TGTGCCAGCAGACAGGGAAGGGTGAACACTGAAGCTTTCTTT
CASRQGRVNTEAFF
>.|.|TRBV6-1|TRBJ1-5
TGTGCCAGCAGTGAATACAATGGGGCGGTGGGCAATCAGCCCCAGCATTTT
CASSEYNGAVGNQPQHF
>TRBD2|few|TRBV4-1|TRBJ2-7
TGCGCCAGCAGAAAAACCGGGACTAGGGACTACGAGCAGTACTTC
CASRKTGTRDYEQYF
>TRBD2|.|TRBV29-1|TRBJ2-1
TGCAGCGTCGGGGGGTTAGCGGGGGGAAACTCCTACAATGAGCAGTTCTTC
CSVGGLAGGNSYNEQFF
>.|few|TRBV28|TRBJ2-7
TGTGCCAGCAGTTTTGCAGACTCCTACGAGCAGTACTTC
CASSFADSYEQYF
>.|many|TRBV6-6|TRBJ2-5
TGTGCCAGCAGTTACTGGCCTAGCCAAGAGACCCAGTACTTC
CASSYWPSQETQYF
>TRBD2|.|TRBV15|TRBJ2-1
TGTGCCACCAGCAGAGATCTAGCGGGAGGCAATGAGCAGTTCTTC
CATSRDLAGGNEQFF
>TRBD1|.|TRBV27|TRBJ1-1
TGTGCCAGCAGTTTTGACAGGGGGCGCGGCACTGAAGCTTTCTTT
CASSFDRGRGTEAFF
>.|.|TRBV10-3|TRBJ1-5
TGTGCCATCAGTGAACAAGGGCGAGGCAGCAATCAGCCCCAGCATTTT
CAISEQGRGSNQPQHF
>.|few|TRBV6-5|TRBJ1-2
TGTGCCAGCAGTTACTCGCCCCTCCCGGGCCAAAACTATGGCTACACCTTC
CASSYSPLPGQNYGYTF
>TRBD2|many|TRBV10-3|TRBJ2-5
TGTGCCACCGCTCTACGGGGGGGCCAAGAGACCCAGTACTTC
CATALRGGQETQYF
>.|.|TRBV6-5|TRBJ2-2
TGTGCCAGCAGTTTGACCTGCGAGAACACCGGGGAGCTGTTTTTT
CASSLTCENTGELFF
>TRBD2|.|TRBV2|TRBJ2-3
TGTGCCGCGAGACTAGCGGCCACAGATACGCAGTATTTT
CAARLAATDTQYF
>.|many|TRBV28|TRBJ1-2
TGTGCCAGCAGTTTATTTCAGGGGCAGGTCTATGGCTACACCTTC
CASSLFQGQVYGYTF
>.|.|TRBV28|TRBJ2-5
TGTGCCAGCAGTTTTGCCTACCCGGGAAGGGAGACCCAGTACTTC
CASSFAYPGRETQYF
>.|few|TRBV20-1|TRBJ2-7
TGCAGTGCTAGAGATCCCAGCGCTTCCTCCTACGAGCAGTACTTC
CSARDPSASSYEQYF
>.|.|TRBV7-8|TRBJ2-1
TGTGCCAGCACCACTTCCGGATCTCGGCAGAGCTCCTACAATGAGCAGTTCTTC
CASTTSGSRQSSYNEQFF
>TRBD2|.|TRBV3-1|TRBJ2-1
TGTGCCAGCAGCCAAACTACTAGCGGGGGAGACGAGCAGTTCTTC
CASSQTTSGGDEQFF
>.|.|TRBV29-1|TRBJ1-2
TGCAGCGTCCGGCGGGGGTCCTATGGCTACACCTTC
CSVRRGSYGYTF
>.|.|TRBV10-3|TRBJ1-2
TGTGCCATCAGTGATTATCCGGCTAGGACAGCTAACTATGGCTACACCTTC
CAISDYPARTANYGYTF
>.|.|TRBV11-2|TRBJ2-1
TGTGCCAGCAGCTTAGCGCCTAGCGCCACTTACAATGAGCAGTTCTTC
CASSLAPSATYNEQFF
>TRBD2|.|TRBV7-2|TRBJ2-5
TGTGCCAGCAGCCTGCCGGGACTACCGAAAGAGACCCAGTACTTC
CASSLPGLPKETQYF
>TRBD1|few|TRBV28|TRBJ1-2
TGTGCCAGCAGTTTTCAGGACAGGGTGTGGGGCTACACCTTC
CASSFQDRVWGYTF
>.|few|TRBV20-1|TRBJ1-5
TGCAGTGCTAGACCCAGGGGCGGCCAGCCCCAGCATTTT
CSARPRGGQPQHF
>TRBD1|.|TRBV5-1|TRBJ1-2
TGTGCCAGCAGCCGGGACAGCGTCTATGGCTACACCTTC
CASSRDSVYGYTF
>.|.|TRBV12-5|TRBJ1-2
TGTGCTAGCTCCCCCGCGGGGGTGGGCTATGGCTACACCTTC
CASSPAGVGYGYTF
>TRBD1|.|TRBV24-1|TRBJ2-3
TGTGCCACCAGTGACACCAGACAGGGGGCCGATACGCAGTATTTT
CATSDTRQGADTQYF
>.|.|TRBV30|TRBJ2-7
TGTGCCTGGAGTGACCTGCGTTACGAGCAGTACTTC
CAWSDLRYEQYF
>TRBD1|.|TRBV2|TRBJ1-1
TGTGCCAGCAGTAGTCAGGGGGGAGGCACTGAAGCTTTCTTT
CASSSQGGGTEAFF
>.|.|TRBV29-1|TRBJ2-1
TGCAGCGCGATAGCAGATTACAATGAGCAGTTCTTC
CSAIADYNEQFF
>TRBD2|few|TRBV12-3/TRBV12-4|TRBJ2-3
TGTGCCAGCAGTTTAGAGCGGGGGGCTCGCGACACAGATACGCAGTATTTT
CASSLERGARDTDTQYF
>TRBD2|few|TRBV2|TRBJ2-1
TGTGCCAGCAGACCCCGGACTAGCGGGATCTACAATGAGCAGTTCTTC
CASRPRTSGIYNEQFF
>TRBD1|.|TRBV6-5|TRBJ1-6
TGTGCCAGCAGTTACGGGACAGGGGCCTATAATTCACCCCTCCACTTT
CASSYGTGAYNSPLHF